This passage covers 6 T cell receptor beta chains from one sample sequenced in a study of T cells in Graves' hyperthyroidism and ophthalmopathy. From RNA transcripts, TCR beta CDR3 regions were amplified. An initial round of RT-PCR targeting the TCR CDR3 relied on the HTBI primer set. MiXCR, run by TCRdb on the multiplex PCR reads, gives a single entry per CDR3 protein. The sample yields under 350,000 distinct CDR3 sequences, roughly 18% seen once. The material sequenced was blood. Every receptor here comes from a woman between 45 and 65 years old with Graves' hyperthyroidism.

The J gene is TRBJ1-5, the V gene TRBV2; 7 bases match TRBD1. Germline-derived CDR1 and CDR2 are SNHLY and FYNNEI. The CDR3 contains 16 residues. J was trimmed by 0 bases and V by 6 bases; bases with no gene match: 8. The CDR3 DNA sequence: TGTGCCAGCAGGGACGGGACAGCAAATAGCAATCAGCCCCAGCATTTT. Translated: CASRDGTANSNQPQHF.

This clonotype has a count of ten or more. The chain couples TRBV12-3 or TRBV12-4 to TRBJ1-1; 9 nucleotides agree with TRBD1. The CDR3 is made up of 15 amino acids. Trimming cost V 2 bases and J 6 bases; bases outside gene matches: 7. CDR3 amino acids: CASSLNRGRGSEAFF. The DNA for the CDR3 is TGTGCCAGCAGTTTAAACAGGGGGCGCGGGTCTGAAGCTTTCTTT.

The sample holds a few counts of this clonotype. V is TRBV27 and J is TRBJ2-7; 7 nucleotides match TRBD2. The germline gives CDR1 MNHEY, CDR2 SMNVEV (reference sequence). The V gene end was trimmed by 5 bases and the J gene end by 0 bases; junction bases not matched to a gene: 10. The CDR3 spans 16 residues. CDR3 loop: CASSLIAGLSSYEQYF. CDR3 nucleotide sequence: TGTGCCAGCAGTCTCATAGCGGGCCTGAGCTCCTACGAGCAGTACTTC.

In its sample, this clonotype was seen a few times. The chain couples TRBV6-2 or TRBV6-3 to TRBJ2-3, with 8 positions matching TRBD1. Germline V gene data show CDR1 as MNHEY and CDR2 as SVGEGT. The CDR3 has 18 amino acids. V trimming: 2 bases; J trimming: 4 bases; junction bases outside the gene matches: 14. CDR3 coding DNA: TGTGCCAGCAGTTACGGGTTCGTCTCAGGGGGCGGGGCAGATACGCAGTATTTT. Protein sequence: CASSYGFVSGGGADTQYF.

V is TRBV11-2 and J is TRBJ1-2, with D uncertain. V lost 4 bases and J 3 bases, leaving 6 bases between the germline ends. This CDR3 is built from 12 residues. Germline V gene sequence: CDR1 SGHAT, CDR2 FQNNGV. In nucleotides, the CDR3 is TGTGCCAGCAGCTCGTCCGACTATGGCTACACCTTC. Its protein product is CASSSSDYGYTF. The variable domain in full, completed from reference TRBV11-2 and TRBJ1-2, reads EAGVAQSPRYKIIEKRQSVAFWCNPISGHATLYWYQQILGQGPKLLIQFQNNGVVDDSQLPKDRFSAERLKGVDSTLKIQPAKLEDSAVYLCASSSSDYGYTFGSGTRLTVV.

Many counts were recorded for this clonotype. This sequence joins TRBV18 and TRBJ1-2; 7 bases are a match to TRBD1. Germline V gives CDR1 KGHSH, CDR2 LQKENI. The CDR3 consists of 13 residues. J gave up 6 bases and V 3 bases, and 4 bases lay outside the gene matches. The CDR3 coding sequence is TGTGCCAGCTCACCGGGACAGCTGAATGGCTACACCTTC. Amino acids: CASSPGQLNGYTF.